The T cell receptor (beta chain) under discussion was sequenced for a study of blood T cell repertoires in COVID-19. Study summary: Material from acute and convalescent COVID-19 was sourced from the United States, Italy and Spain.

Participants' reported clinical history set cohort assignment. Cohort 3 recovery required two negative PCRs, clearance, or symptom resolution. Unmatched junction bases numbered 3, after V lost 3 bases and J lost 5 bases. The CDR3 sequence is 13 residues long. The germline V gene has CDR1 SGHVS and CDR2 FNYEAQ. Some clones are missing from TCRdb's copy, which holds only in-frame ones; the method was immunoSEQ multiplex PCR. The repertoire holds around 330,000 clones, around 86% seen once, with roughly 5.2% in the top ten. The specimen was PBMCs or T cells enriched from blood (not recorded which). The clonotype was recovered from a man aged 60 to 75 who had recovered from COVID-19. The chain couples TRBV7-6 to TRBJ1-1; 7 bases align to TRBD1. The CDR3 sequence is CASSFDRDTEAFF. CDR3 nucleotides: TGTGCCAGCAGCTTCGACAGGGATACTGAAGCTTTCTTT.